This is a list of T cell receptor beta chains from one sample in a study of metastatic and nonmetastatic thyroid tumors. TCRdb ran MiXCR on the PCR reads. The sample has 15,000 to 20,000 clones; under 30% are singletons. Material: adjacent normal tissue. The receptor source for this set is a female donor with papillary thyroid cancer or a benign thyroid nodule (not recorded which). Some clones in this sample may be carry-over from other donors' samples. Each CDR3 is given with its conserved first and last residue. D genes are given only for firm matches. A clone size is listed for some rows: how often the clone was seen (once, few, many), or a class if it is expanded.

CASSSIGAGHTF | TGTGCCAGCAGCTCGATAGGGGCTGGCCACACCTTC | TRBV12-3/TRBV12-4 | few | NA | TRBJ1-2
CASATRQGVNYGYTF | TGTGCCAGCGCAACAAGACAGGGGGTAAACTATGGCTACACCTTC | TRBV6-1 | medium-sized | TRBD1 | TRBJ1-2
CASIPAGDRLYGYTF | TGTGCCAGCATCCCTGCGGGGGACAGGCTCTATGGCTACACCTTC | TRBV6-2/TRBV6-3 | few | TRBD1 | TRBJ1-2
CATSDPLVGNEQFF | TGTGCCACCAGTGATCCGCTGGTCGGCAATGAGCAGTTCTTC | TRBV24-1 | few | NA | TRBJ2-1
CSARVLGLGSRETQYF | TGCAGTGCTAGAGTATTGGGACTCGGGTCACGGGAGACCCAGTACTTC | TRBV20-1 | NA | NA | TRBJ2-5
CASSSLGYNQPQHF | TGTGCCAGCAGTTCACTGGGGTACAATCAGCCCCAGCATTTT | TRBV28 | many | NA | TRBJ1-5
CASSIVRAAGNTIYF | TGTGCCAGTAGTATAGTGCGGGCAGCTGGAAACACCATATATTTT | TRBV19 | medium-sized | NA | TRBJ1-3
CASSLGQGANQETQYF | TGTGCCAGCAGTTTGGGACAGGGGGCAAACCAAGAGACCCAGTACTTC | TRBV28 | NA | TRBD1 | TRBJ2-5
CSILGQGTEQYF | TGCAGTATCCTGGGACAGGGGACCGAGCAGTACTTC | TRBV20-1 | many | TRBD1 | TRBJ2-7
CASSTRGNTIYF | TGTGCCAGTAGTACCCGCGGAAACACCATATATTTT | TRBV19 | many | NA | TRBJ1-3
CATSDPRRRVYEQYF | TGTGCCACCAGTGACCCCCGGCGCAGAGTCTACGAGCAGTACTTC | TRBV24-1 | NA | NA | TRBJ2-7
CASSLREAYEQYF | TGTGCCAGCAGTTTGCGGGAAGCCTACGAGCAGTACTTC | TRBV12-3/TRBV12-4 | medium-sized | NA | TRBJ2-7
CASSLPGRLGNTIYF | TGTGCCAGCAGTCTGCCCGGCCGACTTGGAAACACCATATATTTT | TRBV28 | medium-sized | NA | TRBJ1-3
CASSYLGPAGTGELFF | TGTGCCAGCAGTTACCTAGGTCCCGCGGGTACTGGGGAGCTGTTTTTT | TRBV6-2/TRBV6-3 | medium-sized | NA | TRBJ2-2
CASRYAGGLSDNEQFF | TGTGCCAGCAGGTACGCGGGGGGGCTATCAGACAATGAGCAGTTCTTC | TRBV6-5 | once | TRBD2 | TRBJ2-1
CASSADRGDTQYF | TGTGCCAGCAGTGCCGACAGGGGAGATACGCAGTATTTT | TRBV6-1 | medium-sized | TRBD1 | TRBJ2-3
CASSLRGTSGLSSYNEQFF | TGTGCCAGCAGCTTGAGAGGGACTAGCGGTCTTAGCTCCTACAATGAGCAGTTCTTC | TRBV11-2 | few | TRBD2 | TRBJ2-1
CASSTGGIWDYTF | TGTGCCAGTAGCACAGGGGGCATATGGGACTACACCTTC | TRBV19 | NA | TRBD1 | TRBJ1-2
CASSVEKGAGAGELFF | TGTGCCAGCAGCGTAGAAAAGGGGGCGGGAGCCGGGGAGCTGTTTTTT | TRBV9 | many | NA | TRBJ2-2
CASSLGGSDNEQFF | TGTGCCAGCAGTTTAGGAGGGTCCGACAATGAGCAGTTCTTC | TRBV12-3/TRBV12-4 | medium-sized | NA | TRBJ2-1
CASRPSRDYPPNEQFF | TGTGCCAGCAGGCCCTCTAGGGACTATCCACCTAATGAGCAGTTCTTC | TRBV11-2 | NA | TRBD2 | TRBJ2-1
CATSDPLAGDTGELFF | TGTGCCACCAGTGATCCGTTAGCGGGAGACACCGGGGAGCTGTTTTTT | TRBV24-1 | medium-sized | TRBD2 | TRBJ2-2
CASRARVYEQNF | TGTGCCAGCAGGGCTCGCGTTTACGAGCAGAACTTC | TRBV6-2/TRBV6-3 | NA | NA | TRBJ2-7
CASSPSQGAWVDEELFF | TGTGCCAGCAGCCCATCCCAGGGGGCGTGGGTCGATGAAGAACTGTTTTTT | TRBV28 | NA | TRBD1 | TRBJ1-4
CASSLGGANYNEQFF | TGTGCCAGCAGCTTAGGCGGGGCAAATTACAATGAGCAGTTCTTC | TRBV11-2 | few | NA | TRBJ2-1
CASSQNLAGGPGEQYF | TGTGCCAGCAGCCAAAACCTAGCGGGAGGGCCGGGGGAGCAGTACTTC | TRBV4-2 | many | TRBD2 | TRBJ2-7
CASSAPTPSGRRF | TGTGCCAGCAGTGCCCCGACTCCTAGCGGGCGCCGCTTC | TRBV6-1 | many | TRBD2 | TRBJ2-5
CASSPLTSGEGVKETQYF | TGTGCCAGTAGCCCCCTGACTAGCGGAGAGGGGGTGAAAGAGACCCAGTACTTC | TRBV3-1 | few | TRBD2 | TRBJ2-5
CASSLARADIQYF | TGTGCCAGCAGCTTAGCAAGGGCAGACATTCAGTACTTC | TRBV7-8 | many | NA | TRBJ2-4
CASSLKRTSDLTDTQYF | TGCGCCAGCAGCCTGAAGCGGACTAGCGACCTCACAGATACGCAGTACTTT | TRBV5-1 | NA | TRBD2 | TRBJ2-3
CATSILGQGSSPLHF | NA | TRBV15 | medium-sized | NA | TRBJ1-6
CASSLAGVGEQYF | TGTGCCAGCAGTTTGGCGGGAGTTGGCGAGCAGTACTTC | TRBV27 | medium-sized | TRBD2 | TRBJ2-7
CASSPTGRNEQFF | TGTGCCAGCAGCCCGACTGGGCGCAATGAGCAGTTCTTC | TRBV3-1 | NA | NA | TRBJ2-1
CASSSSGVSYNEQFF | TGTGCCAGCAGCTCTAGCGGGGTCTCCTACAATGAGCAGTTCTTC | TRBV7-6 | many | TRBD2 | TRBJ2-1
CASRVRLVGVADTQYF | TGTGCCAGCAGGGTACGACTAGTTGGGGTCGCAGATACGCAGTATTTT | TRBV2 | NA | NA | TRBJ2-3
CASSFDPQMGGYTF | TGTGCCAGCAGCTTCGACCCGCAAATGGGCGGCTACACCTTC | TRBV7-2 | many | NA | TRBJ1-2
CASIVRTDQPQHF | TGTGCCAGCATCGTTAGGACGGACCAGCCCCAGCATTTT | TRBV6-1 | few | NA | TRBJ1-5
CASRSIIVGQGPEVYGYTF | TGTGCCAGCAGGTCCATAATAGTGGGACAGGGACCGGAAGTCTATGGCTACACCTTC | TRBV2 | many | TRBD1 | TRBJ1-2
CASSHRTGGYEAFF | TGTGCCAGCAGTCATCGGACAGGGGGCTATGAAGCTTTCTTT | TRBV11-3 | medium-sized | TRBD1 | TRBJ1-1
CAWSVGAGSNEQFF | TGTGCCTGGAGTGTAGGGGCGGGATCCAATGAGCAGTTCTTC | TRBV30 | many | NA | TRBJ2-1
CSAEAIEAPSTDTQYF | TGCAGTGCTGAGGCCATTGAAGCTCCAAGCACAGATACGCAGTATTTT | TRBV20-1 | many | NA | TRBJ2-3
CASSWGGGNTEAFF | TGTGCCAGCAGTTGGGGGGGCGGGAACACTGAAGCTTTCTTT | TRBV6-1 | medium-sized | NA | TRBJ1-1
CSARVAENQPQHF | TGCAGTGCTAGAGTGGCCGAAAATCAGCCCCAGCATTTT | TRBV20-1 | many | NA | TRBJ1-5
CATSDPMNTEAFF | TGTGCCACCAGTGATCCGATGAACACTGAAGCTTTCTTT | TRBV24-1 | NA | NA | TRBJ1-1
CASSFKGVLNTEAFF | TGTGCCAGCAGCTTTAAGGGGGTCCTGAACACTGAAGCTTTCTTT | TRBV5-6 | many | NA | TRBJ1-1
CASSSTRGLSYEQYF | TGTGCCAGCAGTAGCACCAGGGGGCTATCCTACGAGCAGTACTTC | TRBV2 | medium-sized | TRBD1 | TRBJ2-7
CASSQFVGIEQYF | TGTGCCAGCAGCCAATTCGTGGGGATCGAGCAGTACTTC | TRBV16 | many | NA | TRBJ2-7